The rows below give T cell receptor beta chains drawn from one sample of a study of naive and memory T cell subsets. TCRdb reprocessed the UMI-ligation and nested PCR reads via MiXCR and lists one record per CDR3 protein. The sample lists 99,000 or so distinct CDR3 sequences; about 15% were seen once. The specimen sequenced was naive CD8+ T cells from blood. These receptors all stem from a human donor in good health. CDR3s include the opening cysteine and the closing phenylalanine or tryptophan. A D gene is named only where the DNA matches it firmly. Clone size appears in some rows only: once, few, many, or a class for an expanded clone.

TGTGCCAGCAGTTACCCCGCTGGACAGGGGTGGAACTACGAGCAGTACTTC	CASSYPAGQGWNYEQYF	TRBV6-2/TRBV6-3	TRBD1	TRBJ2-7	few
TGTGCCAGCAGTTACTCGGATGACAGGGGATACGAGCAGTACTTC	CASSYSDDRGYEQYF	TRBV6-6	TRBD1	TRBJ2-7	NA
TGTGCCAGCAGTTTGATGGGACCGGGAAATCAGCCCCAGCATTTT	CASSLMGPGNQPQHF	TRBV27	NA	TRBJ1-5	NA
TGTGCCAGCAGCTCCGCCATCCCTAGCGGGGGCCCTACGCAGTATTTT	CASSSAIPSGGPTQYF	TRBV7-9	TRBD2	TRBJ2-3	NA
TGTGCCAGCAGCCAAGCTTTAGCATTGTACTACAATGAGCAGTTCTTC	CASSQALALYYNEQFF	TRBV14	NA	TRBJ2-1	NA
TGTGCCAGCAGCTTAGCTCAACCCGGACAGGGGGTGCAAGAGACCCAGTACTTC	CASSLAQPGQGVQETQYF	TRBV7-8	TRBD1	TRBJ2-5	many
TGTGCCAGCAGCGAGCCGGAGGGCCCCTACAATGAGCAGTTCTTC	CASSEPEGPYNEQFF	TRBV2	NA	TRBJ2-1	NA
TGTGCCAGCTCAGAGGACAGGGGTGCGTATGGCTACACCTTC	CASSEDRGAYGYTF	TRBV18	TRBD1	TRBJ1-2	NA
TGTGCCAGCCCGACAGGGATCTACAATGAGCAGTTCTTC	CASPTGIYNEQFF	TRBV2	TRBD1	TRBJ2-1	many
TGTGCCAGCAGAGACAACCCGGGACAGGGGGCTACTGGAAACACCATATATTTT	CASRDNPGQGATGNTIYF	TRBV9	TRBD1	TRBJ1-3	NA
TGTGCCAGCAGTTGGCTAATGAATCAGCCCCAGCATTTT	CASSWLMNQPQHF	TRBV27	NA	TRBJ1-5	few
TGTGCCAGCAGCTCCGACCGGGACAGCTTCTATGGCTACACCTTC	CASSSDRDSFYGYTF	TRBV7-1	TRBD1	TRBJ1-2	few
TGCAGTGCTAGAGATGAGAGCTCCTACAATGAGCAGTTCTTC	CSARDESSYNEQFF	TRBV20-1	NA	TRBJ2-1	NA
TGCAGCGCCGCTCCAGGGGAAGGCGAGCAGTACTTC	CSAAPGEGEQYF	TRBV29-1	NA	TRBJ2-7	many
TGCAGTGCCAACAACGTCCAATTGACTAGCGGGGCGAACACCGGGGAGCTGTTTTTT	CSANNVQLTSGANTGELFF	TRBV20-1	TRBD2	TRBJ2-2	NA
TGTGCCAGCAGTCCCCCAGGGGGCTCCTACAATGAGCAGTTCTTC	CASSPPGGSYNEQFF	TRBV12-3/TRBV12-4	TRBD1	TRBJ2-1	NA
TGTGCCAGCAGTTTGAAGGGACAGGGACTGAATCAGCCCCAGCATTTT	CASSLKGQGLNQPQHF	TRBV12-3/TRBV12-4	TRBD1	TRBJ1-5	few
TGTGCCAGCAGCTTTTGGGGTCATGAGCCCCAGCATTTT	CASSFWGHEPQHF	TRBV7-2	NA	TRBJ1-5	NA